The next 10 T cell receptor beta chains were all read from a single sample in a study of quantifying T cell responses using KT2 cells. Study context: cDNA was made from DNase-treated RNA using alpha and beta constant primers.

Each cDNA got a UMI-containing oligo ligated at its 3' end. The first PCR ran 3 to 5 cycles with an equimolar RC1.1 and RC1.2 beta primer mix. TCRdb independently ran MiXCR on the UMI-ligation and nested PCR reads; one entry per CDR3 protein. The sample consists of around 56,000 distinct CDR3 sequences, over 9% of them appearing once. The material sequenced was PBMCs spiked with cells of the T cell clone KT2. Receptors originate from a human donor.

The sample holds a few counts of this clonotype. The gene calls are TRBV12-3 or TRBV12-4 and TRBJ1-3, with 7 bases identical to TRBD1. V shed 5 bases, J shed 0 bases, and the junction held 10 bases outside the gene matches. The CDR3 contains 17 residues. DNA for the CDR3: TGTGCCAGCAGTCCAAGACAGGGTTCCTTCTCTGGAAACACCATATATTTT. Translated: CASSPRQGSFSGNTIYF.

The V and J genes are TRBV20-1 and TRBJ2-1; D not certain. CDR1 is DFQATT, CDR2 SNEGSKA, per germline (reference sequence). The CDR3 is 12 amino acids. V was shortened by 3 bases and J by 7 bases, with 10 bases between the two germline ends. CDR3 DNA: TGCAGTGCTAGTGAATCGGAAAATGAGCAGTTCTTC. This encodes CSASESENEQFF.

CDR3 nucleotides: TGTGCCAGCAGTGAATTTGGGACTCTGAGCGCAGATACGCAGTATTTT. This translates into CASSEFGTLSADTQYF. The rearrangement links TRBV2 to TRBJ2-3; tentatively, D is TRBD2 (6 bases). Deletions cut 2 bases from V and 4 bases from J, with 16 bases between. CDR3 length: 16 residues. The germline gives CDR1 SNHLY, CDR2 FYNNEI.

The table lists this clonotype with a few counts. V usage is TRBV12-3 or TRBV12-4 and J usage is TRBJ2-3; the D is unclear. V lost 6 bases, J lost 0 bases, and 7 bases lay in between. The length of the CDR3 is 13 residues. In DNA form, the CDR3 reads TGTGCCAGCAGAGGATACAGCACAGATACGCAGTATTTT. Encoded protein: CASRGYSTDTQYF.

This clonotype has a handful of counts. V gene TRBV6-5 combines with J gene TRBJ2-2, with D maybe TRBD1 (5 bases). The CDR3 length is 14 residues. Germline-derived CDR1 and CDR2 are MNHEY and SVGAGI. Trimming cost V 6 bases and J 1 base, with 9 bases left between them. CDR3 residues: CASRPDRNTGELFF. CDR3 nucleotides: TGTGCCAGCAGACCAGACAGGAACACCGGGGAGCTGTTTTTT.

The chain is built from TRBV9 and TRBJ2-1; 7 bases match TRBD2. Germline loops: CDR1 SGDLS, CDR2 YYNGEE. The CDR3 is 15 amino acids. V dropped 1 base and J dropped 4; count of bases not matched to a gene: 5. The DNA of the CDR3 is TGTGCCAGCAGCGTAAGTGGGGGGGGATACAATGAGCAGTTCTTC. It translates to CASSVSGGGYNEQFF.

The chain uses TRBV7-9 and TRBJ1-2; D gene unclear. The CDR3 loop spans 13 amino acids. Trimming removed 1 base at V and 4 bases at J, with 7 bases between. CDR1 SEHNR and CDR2 FQNEAQ come from the germline V gene (reference sequence). CDR3 DNA: TGTGCCAGCAGCTTAGTTGCCGGCTATGGCTACACCTTC. As protein: CASSLVAGYGYTF.

The rearrangement uses TRBV6-1 and TRBJ2-3; D uncertain. CDR1 and CDR2 (germline): MNHNS, SASEGT. This CDR3 spans 16 amino acids. The V end lost 2 bases, the J end lost 3 bases, and 15 bases lay between the germline ends. CDR3 in DNA: TGTGCCAGCAGTGAAAGGGATAGAAGGTTAACAGATACGCAGTATTTT. It codes for CASSERDRRLTDTQYF.

In nucleotides, the CDR3 is TGTGCCAGCAGCCCCGCCGGGGGCTCTGGAAACACCATATATTTT. Encoded protein: CASSPAGGSGNTIYF. The rearrangement uses TRBV13 and TRBJ1-3; TRBD1 is a possible D gene (5 bases). The ends were cut back, 5 bases at V and 0 bases at J, with 11 bases in the middle. Germline CDR1 and CDR2: PRHDT and FYEKMQ (reference sequence). The CDR3 has 15 amino acids. Combining the CDR3 with reference TRBV13 and TRBJ1-3 gives the whole variable domain AAGVIQSPRHLIKEKRETATLKCYPIPRHDTVYWYQQGPGQDPQFLISFYEKMQSDKGSIPDRFSAQQFSDYHSELNMSSLELGDSALYFCASSPAGGSGNTIYFGEGSWLTVV.

Points on this clonotype: The germline gene is not matched at one end of the junction; a read error may be the cause. The chain joins TRBV28 to TRBJ1-2; the D is unclear. The CDR3 sequence is 13 residues long. The germline V gene encodes CDR1 MDHEN and CDR2 SYDVKM. DNA of the CDR3: TGTGCCAGCAGTTTCTCTCACGACTATGGCTACAACTTC. This codes for CASSFSHDYGYNF.